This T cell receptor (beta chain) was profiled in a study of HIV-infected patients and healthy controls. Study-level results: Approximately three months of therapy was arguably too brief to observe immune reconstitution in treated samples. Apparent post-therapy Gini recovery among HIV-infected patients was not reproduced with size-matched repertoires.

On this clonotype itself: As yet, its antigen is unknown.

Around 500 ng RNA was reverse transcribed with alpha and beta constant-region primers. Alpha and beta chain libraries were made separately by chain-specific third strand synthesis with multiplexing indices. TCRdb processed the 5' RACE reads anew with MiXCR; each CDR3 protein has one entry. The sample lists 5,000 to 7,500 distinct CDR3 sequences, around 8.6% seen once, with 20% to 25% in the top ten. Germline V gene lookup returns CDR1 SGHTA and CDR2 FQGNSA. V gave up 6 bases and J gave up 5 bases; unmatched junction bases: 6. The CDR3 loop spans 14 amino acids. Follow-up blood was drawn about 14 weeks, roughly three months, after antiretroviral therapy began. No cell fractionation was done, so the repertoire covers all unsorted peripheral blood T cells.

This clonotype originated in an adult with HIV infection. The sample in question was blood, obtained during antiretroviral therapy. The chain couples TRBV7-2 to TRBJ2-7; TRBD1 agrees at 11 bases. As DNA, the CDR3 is TGTGCCAGCAGTTATCCGGGACAGGGGGACGAGCAGTACTTC. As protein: CASSYPGQGDEQYF.